This T cell receptor beta chain stems from a study of identical twins' blood T cells. CDR1 MNHEY and CDR2 SVGAGI come from the germline V gene. J lost 4 bases, V lost 5 bases, and 10 bases had no gene match. The CDR3 loop spans 17 amino acids. TCRdb reprocessed the 5' RACE reads with MiXCR, giving one entry per CDR3 protein. The sample includes fewer than 450,000 distinct CDR3 sequences, 28% of them seen just once. V gene TRBV6-5 combines with J gene TRBJ2-1; 11 bases match TRBD2. The receptor was isolated from a woman aged 18-55 years in good health. Specimen: PBMCs. The CDR3 sequence is CASSPTSGGPKYNEQFF. DNA for the CDR3: TGTGCCAGCAGTCCCACTAGCGGGGGCCCTAAGTACAATGAGCAGTTCTTC.